These T cell receptor beta chains were read from a single sample in a study of T cells in narcolepsy. TCRdb keeps only in-frame clones here, not all; method: immunoSEQ multiplex PCR. In the table there are some 13,000 clones, 85% to 90% of which are singletons. The source material was CD45RA- memory CD4+ T cells from PBMCs. Receptors were obtained from a human donor with narcolepsy. The CDR3 runs from the conserved cysteine through the conserved F or W. The order of the fields is V gene, CDR3 protein.

V: TRBV2
CDR3: CASRTSGYNEQFF

V: TRBV28
CDR3: CASREAGVGEQYF

V: TRBV7-9
CDR3: CASTDRVGNTEAFF

V: TRBV6-1
CDR3: CASSHRDNLGSYTF

V: TRBV9
CDR3: CASSKQGANTGELFF

V: TRBV29-1
CDR3: CSDNRGFGYTF

V: TRBV19
CDR3: CASSIGADTDTQYF

V: TRBV29-1
CDR3: CSVWDRGRGANVLTF

V: TRBV7-8
CDR3: CASSLPRPRGGTDTQYF

V: TRBV6-6
CDR3: CASSILQGEAFF

V: TRBV5-8
CDR3: CASSLARGSNTEAFF

V: TRBV2
CDR3: CASRGNGDIGYTF

V: TRBV6-4
CDR3: CASSAETGHGEQFF

V: TRBV7-3
CDR3: CASSLNPGAGKDYEQYF

V: TRBV25-1
CDR3: CASSDHRARYTEAFF

V: TRBV6-5
CDR3: CASAGQGVSPLHF

V: TRBV4-1
CDR3: CASRPVERFADTQYF

V: TRBV11-3
CDR3: CASSPGTSGSSQYF

V: TRBV5-6
CDR3: CASSLGLALWEQYF

V: TRBV6-5
CDR3: CASSYGGTGNYGYTF

V: TRBV10-2
CDR3: CASSEGGDRGTGELFF

V: TRBV5-1
CDR3: CASSLTSGSDETQYF

V: TRBV18
CDR3: CASSPRGQGISYEQYF

V: TRBV4-1
CDR3: CASSLKAGGLNEQFF

V: TRBV5-4
CDR3: CASSLGQNNQPQHF

V: TRBV7-3
CDR3: CASSPGTGAATEAFF

V: TRBV14
CDR3: CASSHNEKLFF

V: TRBV5-6
CDR3: CASSQLDTETQYF

V: TRBV7-8
CDR3: CASSWDRGSPGELFF

V: TRBV5-6
CDR3: CASSLEVQGIGETQYF

V: TRBV7-2
CDR3: CASSLGRGNYGYTF

V: TRBV28
CDR3: CASSRIRQGINEQYF

V: TRBV10-2
CDR3: CASSVGRGDTGELFF

V: TRBV18
CDR3: CASSPLGQGLVETQYF